Below, one TCR beta chain is given with its context. TCRdb keeps only in-frame clones here, not all; method: immunoSEQ multiplex PCR. The table lists tens of thousands of clones, about 90% of them singletons, with approximately 0.6% in the top ten. The source of the sample is a study of T cell changes during pregnancy in multiple sclerosis. This sequence was found in a female donor with multiple sclerosis, enrolled in a pregnancy study. The sample in question was CD4+ T cells from peripheral blood mononuclear cells, obtained after pregnancy.

The CDR3 DNA follows: TGTGCCAGCAGCCAGGCGGGACTAGCGGGGGGGTTTACAGATACGCAGTATTTT. Translated, it gives CASSQAGLAGGFTDTQYF. The rearrangement joins TRBV4-2 to TRBJ2-3, with 16 nucleotides matching TRBD2. The germline V gene has CDR1 LGHNA and CDR2 YNFKEQ. J was trimmed by 3 bases and V by 3 bases; bases with no gene match: 6. This CDR3 is built from 18 residues.